Below, 7 T cell receptor beta chains from the same sample are listed, as sequenced in a study of cytomegalovirus exposure and HLA in healthy donors. Primers included in the PCR were 60 Vbeta and 13 Jbeta primers. Here immunoSEQ multiplex PCR was the method, and the copy in TCRdb shows in-frame clones only, minus some. The sample includes more than 130,000 clones, 80% of them seen just once. Sequenced sample: PBMCs. These receptors all stem from a man between 40 and 49 years old in good health and CMV-seropositive.

The chain has TRBV5-1 and TRBJ2-7; TRBD2 might be the D (5 bases). V lost 0 bases and J lost 6, with 16 bases in between. Per the germline V gene, CDR1 is SGHRS and CDR2 is YFSETQ. The length of the CDR3 is 15 residues. CDR3 nucleotides: TGCGCCAGCAGCTTGGCCGGGGTGTCTGGGGTCGAGCAGTACTTC. This sequence encodes CASSLAGVSGVEQYF.

This clone appeared once. V and J are TRBV7-8 and TRBJ2-1; 7 bases align to TRBD1. Germline CDR1 and CDR2: SGHVS and FQNEAQ. With 4 bases clipped from V and 5 bases from J, the junction kept 5 bases outside the gene matches. The CDR3 contains 14 residues. The CDR3 DNA reads as TGTGCCAGCAGCTCCCGGGACAGAAACAATGAGCAGTTCTTC. Translation gives CASSSRDRNNEQFF.

The V and J genes are TRBV2 and TRBJ2-2; TRBD1 matches 9 bases. The CDR3 is 17 residues long. The germline gives CDR1 SNHLY, CDR2 FYNNEI. With V trimmed by 0 bases and J by 4 bases, 6 bases remained unmatched. The CDR3 loop is CASSEANTGGITGELFF. DNA of the CDR3: TGTGCCAGCAGTGAAGCAAATACAGGGGGCATCACCGGGGAGCTGTTTTTT.

The rearrangement links TRBV27 to TRBJ1-2; unclear D gene. This CDR3 is 13 amino acids long. Germline V lookup: CDR1 MNHEY, CDR2 SMNVEV (reference sequence). V lost 4 bases, J lost 8 bases, and 14 bases lay in between. The CDR3 loop reads CASSSTQIGGYTF. CDR3 DNA sequence: TGTGCCAGCAGTTCGACTCAAATTGGGGGCTACACCTTC.

The chain is built from TRBV7-2 and TRBJ1-1; D possibly corresponds to TRBD1 (5 bases). CDR1 is SGHTA and CDR2 is FQGNSA in the germline V gene. Trimming took 5 bases from V and 8 from J, leaving 12 bases between them. This CDR3 is built from 12 residues. The CDR3 is CASSRQGREAFF. In DNA, the CDR3 is TGTGCCAGCAGCCGGCAGGGCAGGGAAGCTTTCTTT.

The rearrangement joins TRBV4-1 to TRBJ1-5; D unclear. CDR1 is MGHRA, CDR2 YSYEKL, per germline. Trimming pared 0 bases from V and 9 bases from J, leaving 18 bases between. This CDR3 contains 16 residues. CDR3 loop: CASSQEGSTRGGPQHF. As DNA, the CDR3 is TGCGCCAGCAGCCAAGAAGGATCGACTCGCGGAGGGCCCCAGCATTTT.

This chain links TRBV5-6 with TRBJ2-1; 10 bases are shared with TRBD1. Unmatched junction bases numbered 1, after V lost 0 bases and J lost 4 bases. The CDR3 has 15 residues. Germline CDR1 reads SGHDT; CDR2 reads YYEEEE. CDR3 DNA sequence: TGTGCCAGCAGCTTGGGACAGGGGGCTTACAATGAGCAGTTCTTC. Its translation: CASSLGQGAYNEQFF.